This T cell receptor (beta chain) was documented in a study of T-cell reconstitution after alpha-beta-depleted transplantation in children. This clonotype was detected a few times. Unique molecular identifiers were incorporated into the prepared TCRbeta library. MiXCR, run by TCRdb on the PCR reads, gives a single entry per CDR3 protein. The table lists approximately 590,000 distinct CDR3 sequences, over 9.5% of them singletons, with roughly 4% in the top ten. Between the trimmed V and J ends, which lost 1 base and 4 bases, there was a span of 13 bases. This CDR3 spans 15 amino acids. Germline CDR1 and CDR2: DFQATT and SNEGSKA (reference sequence).

The sequence was obtained from a human donor who donated a stem cell graft to a child with acute myeloid leukemia. The chain links TRBV20-1 to TRBJ2-2; possibly TRBD1 for D (6 bases). Here the sequenced sample was PBMCs from the stem cell graft donor, taken from the stem cell graft. CDR3 loop: CSARVDSVGTGELFF. CDR3 coding DNA: TGCAGTGCTAGAGTGGACAGCGTCGGCACCGGGGAGCTGTTTTTT.